This TCR beta chain stems from a study of cytomegalovirus exposure and HLA in healthy donors. Trimming took 1 base from V and 2 from J; bases not matched to a gene: 8. The CDR3 is made up of 17 amino acids. CDR1 and CDR2 (germline): MGHRA, YSYEKL. This PCR relied on a set of 60 Vbeta primers and 13 Jbeta primers. Generated by immunoSEQ multiplex PCR, the TCRdb table keeps only in-frame clones and is missing some. The sample holds about 200,000 clones. The receptor's source is a boy younger than 18 in good health and CMV-seronegative. The specimen was PBMCs. V usage is TRBV4-1 and J usage is TRBJ2-3; TRBD2 agrees at 8 bases. DNA of the CDR3: TGCGCCAGCAGCCAAGTGACGGGGGGGCTCCTCACAGATACGCAGTATTTT. This sequence encodes CASSQVTGGLLTDTQYF.